Listed here are 14 T cell receptor beta chains from one sample, sequenced in a study of Graves' ophthalmopathy and Graves' hyperthyroidism. Amplification from RNA transcripts yielded the TCR beta CDR3 regions. Second-round multiplex PCR followed a first-round RT-PCR using HTBI primers. Each CDR3 protein is one row after TCRdb ran MiXCR on the multiplex PCR reads. This sample has some 390,000 distinct CDR3 sequences, with approximately 20% found just once. The sequenced sample consisted of peripheral blood. The receptors come from a woman younger than 35 with Graves' ophthalmopathy.

This clonotype was found many times. The V and J genes are TRBV5-1 and TRBJ2-2; D call uncertain. The CDR3 has 17 amino acids. CDR1 is SGHRS and CDR2 is YFSETQ in the germline V gene. Trimming stripped 0 bases from V and 4 bases from J, with 16 bases between. Here the CDR3 DNA reads TGCGCCAGCAGCTTGGAGGGCCAACGGTCGACCACCGGGGAGCTGTTTTTT. This translates into CASSLEGQRSTTGELFF.

This clonotype was seen many times. The chain joins TRBV11-2 to TRBJ2-7; tentative D call: TRBD1 (5 bases). Between the trimmed V and J ends, which lost 3 bases and 5 bases, there was a span of 17 bases. The germline gives CDR1 SGHAT, CDR2 FQNNGV. The CDR3 consists of 15 residues. The CDR3 loop reads CASSLGRERSHEQYF. The CDR3 nucleotides are TGTGCCAGCAGCTTGGGGCGAGAGAGATCCCACGAGCAGTACTTC.

This clonotype was picked up many times. Because the CDR3 is missing its conserved closing phenylalanine or tryptophan, this is likely a read error. The chain employs TRBV20-1 and TRBJ2-7; D possibly corresponds to TRBD1 (6 bases). This CDR3 spans 13 amino acids. The V end lost 4 bases, the J end lost 1 base, and 11 bases lay between the germline ends. Germline V gene sequence: CDR1 DFQATT, CDR2 SNEGSKA (reference sequence). In DNA, the CDR3 is TGCAGTGCTATCCGACAGGCGTCCTACGAGCAGTACTCC. As protein: CSAIRQASYEQYS.

This clonotype occurred many times. V is TRBV19 and J is TRBJ1-1; 7 bases line up with TRBD1. This CDR3 region has 18 residues. The junction had 17 bases not matched to a gene; V was cut back by 5 bases and J by 2 bases. Germline CDR1 LNHDA, CDR2 SQIVND (reference sequence). The CDR3 is CASSPIVGTGTANTEAFF. Written as DNA, the CDR3 is TGTGCCAGTAGTCCTATAGTGGGAACCGGGACAGCAAACACTGAAGCTTTCTTT. Full variable domain (remainder filled in from reference TRBV19 and TRBJ1-1): DGGITQSPKYLFRKEGQNVTLSCEQNLNHDAMYWYRQDPGQGLRLIYYSQIVNDFQKGDIAEGYSVSREKKESFPLTVTSAQKNPTAFYLCASSPIVGTGTANTEAFFGQGTRLTVV.

This clonotype was detected ten times or more. This chain links TRBV10-3 with TRBJ1-6; no definite D call. CDR3 length: 13 residues. V lost 5 bases, J lost 10 bases, and 12 bases lay in between. Looked up from germline, CDR1 is ENHRY and CDR2 is SYGVKD. DNA for the CDR3: TGTGCCATCAGTAACCTACCGGGATCACCCCTCCACTTT. It translates to CAISNLPGSPLHF.

This rearrangement joins TRBV28 to TRBJ2-5; weak D call: TRBD2 (6 bases). The CDR3 contains 13 residues. Germline loops: CDR1 MDHEN, CDR2 SYDVKM. The V gene lost 7 bases and the J gene lost 5 bases, with 14 bases spanning the gap. The CDR3, as DNA: TGTGCCAGCACCTACGGAGGGCACGAGACCCAGTACTTC. It translates to CASTYGGHETQYF.

There are many counts of this clonotype. The J gene is TRBJ1-3, the V gene TRBV28; possibly TRBD1 for D (5 bases). CDR1 is MDHEN, CDR2 SYDVKM, per germline. V was pared by 6 bases and J by 4 bases, with 19 bases between. The CDR3 extends over 16 amino acids. The CDR3 bases are TGTGCCAGCAGCGGCACTAAGGGCCGGGGGGGAAACACCATATATTTT. This encodes CASSGTKGRGGNTIYF. The full variable domain, rest sourced from reference TRBV28 and TRBJ1-3, is DVKVTQSSRYLVKRTGEKVFLECVQDMDHENMFWYRQDPGLGLRLIYFSYDVKMKEKGDIPEGYSVSREKKERFSLILESASTNQTSMYLCASSGTKGRGGNTIYFGEGSWLTVV.

This clonotype has just one count. A much larger clone differs from this one at a single base, so this may be a read error. The chain uses TRBV4-1 and TRBJ1-1, with D perhaps TRBD1 (5 bases). Trimming removed 11 bases from V and 4 bases from J, with 20 bases in between. Germline V gene lookup returns CDR1 MGHRA and CDR2 YSYEKL. The length of the CDR3 is 14 residues. DNA for the CDR3: TGCGCCTCGGCGGGGCCGGGGGGGAGCACTGAAGCTTTCTTT. Translated: CASAGPGGSTEAFF.

This clonotype was found many times. The V call is TRBV6-2 or TRBV6-3, the J call TRBJ2-7, with a weak D call TRBD1 (5 bases). Per germline, CDR1 MNHEY and CDR2 SVGEGT. This CDR3 region has 13 residues. V dropped 0 bases and J dropped 13 bases, with 16 bases sitting between them. The CDR3 coding sequence is TGTGCCAGCAGTTACTCGCCAGGTATGGGGCACTACTTC. It specifies CASSYSPGMGHYF.

This clonotype appeared many times. The chain joins TRBV18 to TRBJ1-3; D is perhaps TRBD1 (6 bases). Per germline, CDR1 KGHSH and CDR2 LQKENI. V dropped 7 bases and J dropped 4 bases, with 14 bases sitting between them. This CDR3 contains 14 residues. CDR3 amino acids: CASFPTGSGNTIYF. The DNA for the CDR3 is TGTGCCAGCTTCCCGACAGGTTCGGGAAACACCATATATTTT.

This clonotype was counted many times. The V and J genes are TRBV4-2 and TRBJ1-5; 9 positions match TRBD1. This CDR3 has 18 amino acids. CDR1 is LGHNA and CDR2 is YNFKEQ in the germline V gene. V lost 5 bases to trimming and J lost 0 bases; unmatched junction nucleotides: 11. The CDR3 DNA is TGTGCCAGCAGCACCGGGACAGGGAGAACCTATAGCAATCAGCCCCAGCATTTT. It translates to CASSTGTGRTYSNQPQHF.

This clonotype was observed many times. The V gene is TRBV11-2, the J gene TRBJ2-2; no reliable D call. Germline loops: CDR1 SGHAT, CDR2 FQNNGV. The CDR3 is 13 residues long. Trimming removed 1 base at V and 2 bases at J, with 2 bases between. The CDR3 DNA is TGTGCCAGCAGCTTAGTAAACACCGGGGAGCTGTTTTTT. The encoded protein is CASSLVNTGELFF.

This clonotype appeared many times. V gene TRBV27 combines with J gene TRBJ2-6; no clear D. The germline CDR1 and CDR2 sequences are MNHEY and SMNVEV (reference sequence). The CDR3 loop spans 15 amino acids. The V end was cut by 1 base, the J end by 3 bases, with 7 bases between. CDR3 in DNA: TGTGCCAGCAGTTTATTGAGGATTGGGGCCAACGTCCTGACTTTC. This gives the protein CASSLLRIGANVLTF.

The chain combines TRBV9 with TRBJ2-7; 7 nucleotides match TRBD2. In germline, CDR1 is SGDLS, CDR2 YYNGEE. There are 15 residues in the CDR3. J gave up 3 bases and V 4 bases, and 10 bases lay outside the gene matches. The CDR3, as DNA: TGTGCCAGCAGCCCACGCAGTGGCGGGGGCTACGAGCAGTACTTC. Its protein product is CASSPRSGGGYEQYF.